This entry lists 10 T cell receptor beta chains sequenced from one sample in a study of CD8 T cells in Susac syndrome. RNA was extracted with the RNeasy kit, and a quantity of roughly 0.45 to 1 ug was reverse transcribed using random hexamers. One entry per CDR3 protein results from TCRdb running MiXCR on the immunoSEQ multiplex PCR reads. Among around 170,000 distinct CDR3 sequences listed, 95% were seen once. The specimen was CD8+ T cells from PBMCs. These receptors originate from a human donor with Susac syndrome.

This sequence joins TRBV29-1 and TRBJ1-1; possible D gene TRBD1, 5 bases. V dropped 3 bases and J dropped 3 bases, with 5 bases sitting between them. Germline loops: CDR1 SQVTM, CDR2 ANQGSEA. This CDR3 comprises 11 residues. The CDR3 DNA is TGCAGCGTTGACAGGGACACTGAAGCTTTCTTT. Protein: CSVDRDTEAFF.

This chain uses TRBV11-2 with TRBJ2-1, with D possibly TRBD2 on 6 matching bases. Deletions cut 5 bases from V and 9 bases from J, with 23 bases between. The CDR3 spans 16 residues. Germline CDR1 reads SGHAT; CDR2 reads FQNNGV. DNA of the CDR3: TGTGCCAGCAGCCCGGATCTGGGGACTGACAATGGTGAGCAGTTCTTC. Translating gives CASSPDLGTDNGEQFF.

This sequence joins TRBV6-5 and TRBJ2-7; TRBD2 aligns across 14 bases. The V gene end was trimmed by 4 bases and the J gene end by 7 bases; junction bases not matched to a gene: 12. Germline V CDR1 and CDR2: MNHEY, SVGAGI. The CDR3 length is 17 residues. DNA for the CDR3: TGTGCCAGCAGTTGGGGGGGACTAGCGGGAGTCTTCAGTGAGCAGTACTTC. Protein sequence: CASSWGGLAGVFSEQYF.

The J gene is TRBJ1-5, the V gene TRBV19; D is unclear. Germline CDR1 LNHDA, CDR2 SQIVND (reference sequence). Deletions cut 6 bases from V and 2 bases from J, with 14 bases between. The CDR3 has 15 residues. The DNA for the CDR3 is TGTGCCAGTAGATTAGGGCTCCCCGGCAATCAGCCCCAGCATTTT. Residues: CASRLGLPGNQPQHF.

The sample holds a few counts of this clonotype. The chain links TRBV11-2 to TRBJ2-7; D remains unclear. Per the germline V gene, CDR1 is SGHAT and CDR2 is FQNNGV. V gave up 1 base and J gave up 1 base, with 8 bases separating them. CDR3 length equals 14 residues. The CDR3 loop is CASSLADPSYEQYF. CDR3 sequence (DNA): TGTGCCAGCAGCTTAGCGGACCCATCCTACGAGCAGTACTTC. Supplemented by reference TRBV11-2 and TRBJ2-7, the full variable domain reads EAGVAQSPRYKIIEKRQSVAFWCNPISGHATLYWYQQILGQGPKLLIQFQNNGVVDDSQLPKDRFSAERLKGVDSTLKIQPAKLEDSAVYLCASSLADPSYEQYFGPGTRLTVT.

The table lists this clonotype with a count of one. The chain links TRBV5-4 to TRBJ2-7; TRBD2 matches at 10 bases. The CDR3 spans 15 residues. Germline assignment: CDR1 SGHNT and CDR2 YYREEE (reference sequence). The junction had 3 bases not matched to a gene; V was cut back by 3 bases and J by 0 bases. The chain's CDR3 is CASSSRTSGSYEQYF. The CDR3 nucleotides read TGTGCCAGCAGCTCAAGGACTAGCGGCTCCTACGAGCAGTACTTC.

This clonotype has only one observation. CDR3 residues: CASSVGGSGEYYEQYF. CDR3 DNA: TGTGCCAGCAGCGTAGGAGGGTCGGGAGAGTACTACGAGCAGTACTTC. The chain has TRBV9 and TRBJ2-7; maybe TRBD2 (6 bases). Trimming removed 0 bases at V and 3 bases at J, with 16 bases between. CDR1 is SGDLS and CDR2 is YYNGEE in the germline V gene. The CDR3 runs 16 residues.

The chain uses TRBV9 and TRBJ2-7; D may be TRBD1 (6 bases). With 2 bases removed from V and 7 bases from J, the gap between germline ends came to 13 bases. This CDR3 has 13 residues. In germline, CDR1 is SGDLS, CDR2 YYNGEE. The CDR3 reads CASSVADSDEQYF. For the CDR3, the DNA is TGTGCCAGCAGCGTCGCGGACAGCGATGAGCAGTACTTC.

The chain is built from TRBV6-5 and TRBJ2-3, with no clear D. Germline V gives CDR1 MNHEY, CDR2 SVGAGI. Trimming took 7 bases from V and 0 from J, leaving 14 bases between them. The CDR3 is 15 residues long. The CDR3 protein is CASTLTRTSTDTQYF. As DNA, the CDR3 is TGTGCCAGCACGCTGACCAGAACTAGCACAGATACGCAGTATTTT.

The chain couples TRBV25-1 to TRBJ2-7, with 14 bases aligning to TRBD2. The length of the CDR3 is 21 residues. Germline loops: CDR1 MGHDK, CDR2 SYGVNS. After removal of 8 bases from V and 2 bases from J, the junction contained 23 bases not matched to a gene. The CDR3 loop is CASYPGLAGEGFSLAPYEQYF. The CDR3, as DNA: TGTGCCAGCTATCCGGGACTAGCGGGAGAAGGCTTCTCCCTGGCCCCCTACGAGCAGTACTTC.